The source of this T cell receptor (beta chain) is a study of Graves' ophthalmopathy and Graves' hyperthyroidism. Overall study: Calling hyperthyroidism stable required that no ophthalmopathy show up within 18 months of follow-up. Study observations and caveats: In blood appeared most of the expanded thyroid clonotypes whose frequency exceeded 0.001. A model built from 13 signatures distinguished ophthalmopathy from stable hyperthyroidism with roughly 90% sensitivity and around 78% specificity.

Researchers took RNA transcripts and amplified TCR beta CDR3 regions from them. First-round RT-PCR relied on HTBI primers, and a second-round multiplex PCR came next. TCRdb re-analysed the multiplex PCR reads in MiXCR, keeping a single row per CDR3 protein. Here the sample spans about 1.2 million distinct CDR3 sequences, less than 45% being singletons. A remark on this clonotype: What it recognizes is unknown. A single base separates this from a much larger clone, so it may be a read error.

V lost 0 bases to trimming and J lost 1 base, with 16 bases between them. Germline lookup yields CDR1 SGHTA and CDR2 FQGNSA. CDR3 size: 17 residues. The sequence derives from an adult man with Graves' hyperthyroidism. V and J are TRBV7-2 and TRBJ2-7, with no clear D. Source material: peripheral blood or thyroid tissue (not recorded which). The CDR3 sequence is CASSLADEAEISYEQYF. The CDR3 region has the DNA TGTGCCAGCAGCTTAGCCGATGAGGCAGAGATTTCCTACGAGCAGTACTTC.